Each of the 14 T cell receptor beta chains below was sequenced from the same sample in a study of sequential checkpoint blockade in melanoma. Sample treatment: randomized to nivolumab then ipilimumab (arm A) or the reverse (arm B). Clones were sequenced by immunoSEQ multiplex PCR, and TCRdb holds only the in-frame ones, with some missing. The sample records approximately 2,500 clones, 26% being singletons. Sequenced material: tumor tissue (inferred from file names), taken from a patient given nivolumab and ipilimumab in sequence. These TCRs come from a human donor with melanoma.

The chain has TRBV11-3 and TRBJ2-7; 12 bases agree with TRBD1. Germline V CDR1 and CDR2: SGHNT, YENEEA. J gave up 7 bases and V 3 bases, and 13 bases lay outside the gene matches. CDR3 length equals 17 residues. In nucleotides, the CDR3 is TGTGCCAGCAGCTTCCTCCCCCCGGGACAGGGGGCAGGTGAGCAGTACTTC. Amino acids: CASSFLPPGQGAGEQYF.

This clone is medium-sized (0.01 to 0.1%) in the sample. The chain employs TRBV11-3 and TRBJ1-6, with D tentatively TRBD1 (5 bases). The CDR3 contains 15 residues. Germline CDR1 and CDR2: SGHNT and YENEEA. With 6 bases removed from V and 8 bases from J, the gap between germline ends came to 17 bases. Here the CDR3 reads CASSPSRGRDSPLHF. CDR3 DNA sequence: TGTGCCAGCAGTCCCTCCCGGGGGAGGGATTCACCCCTCCACTTT.

The V call is TRBV30, the J call TRBJ1-2, with 10 positions matching TRBD1. With V trimmed by 3 bases and J by 7 bases, 5 bases remained unmatched. The CDR3 is 13 amino acids. The germline gives CDR1 GTSNPN, CDR2 SVGIG (reference sequence). This CDR3 reads CAWSDRGLVGYTF. The CDR3 DNA sequence: TGTGCCTGGAGCGACAGGGGGCTCGTTGGCTACACCTTC.

The CDR3 DNA is TGCGCCAGCAGCTTAGAAGGGGCCGGAGATACGCAGTATTTT. It encodes CASSLEGAGDTQYF. The chain recombines TRBV5-1 with TRBJ2-3; D might be TRBD1 (5 bases). Germline-derived CDR1 and CDR2 are SGHRS and YFSETQ. This CDR3 has 14 residues. The germline V and J ends were trimmed by 2 bases and 5 bases, with 12 bases remaining between them.

In this sample, this clone turned up a few times. CDR3 sequence reads: CASSSTGQGPNEKLFF. The CDR3 bases are TGTGCCAGCAGTTCTACGGGACAGGGACCCAATGAAAAACTGTTTTTT. The chain couples TRBV27 to TRBJ1-4, with 9 positions matching TRBD1. The CDR3 totals 16 residues. CDR1 is MNHEY, CDR2 SMNVEV, per germline (reference sequence). Trimming at V came to 4 bases and at J to 5 bases, leaving 8 bases not matched to a gene.

V gene TRBV9 combines with J gene TRBJ1-2; no clear D gene. V was cut by 4 bases and J by 2 bases, with 6 bases left in between. The CDR3 covers 12 residues. From germline, CDR1 is SGDLS and CDR2 YYNGEE. As DNA, the CDR3 is TGTGCCAGCAGCTCATCGAACTATGGCTACACCTTC. It specifies CASSSSNYGYTF.

Relative to its sample, this clone is medium-sized. The chain links TRBV15 to TRBJ1-2, with TRBD1 matching over 7 bases. Trimming cost V 0 bases and J 8 bases; bases outside gene matches: 9. The CDR3 is made up of 15 amino acids. Per the germline V gene, CDR1 is LNHNV and CDR2 is YYDKDF (reference sequence). The chain's CDR3 is CATSREITGAAGYTF. The CDR3 DNA is TGTGCCACCAGCAGAGAGATAACAGGGGCGGCGGGCTACACCTTC.

By frequency in the sample, this clone is large. The chain couples TRBV6-8 to TRBJ2-5; the D gene could be TRBD1 or TRBD2 (5 bases each). The germline gives CDR1 MNHGY, CDR2 SAAAGT. V was trimmed by 7 bases and J by 4 bases, leaving 13 bases between them. The CDR3 is made up of 13 amino acids. The CDR3 coding sequence is TGTGCCAGCACGGGGCAGCCGGCAGAGACCCAGTACTTC. Translating it yields CASTGQPAETQYF.

Judged by abundance, this clone is medium-sized. The genes are TRBV11-3 and TRBJ1-1, with TRBD1 matching 12 bases. From germline, CDR1 is SGHNT and CDR2 YENEEA. The CDR3 has 17 amino acids. V shed 4 bases and J 2 bases; nucleotides not matched to a gene: 8. The CDR3 spells CASSSQAGTGGNTEAFF. The CDR3 DNA sequence: TGTGCCAGCAGCTCCCAAGCTGGGACAGGGGGCAACACTGAAGCTTTCTTT.

This chain links TRBV16 with TRBJ1-2; 11 positions agree with TRBD1. V lost 0 bases to trimming and J lost 5 bases; unmatched junction nucleotides: 8. The CDR3 contains 17 residues. CDR1 KGHSY and CDR2 FQNENV come from the germline V gene. The CDR3 DNA reads as TGTGCCAGCAGCCAATCGAGGACAGGGGGCGACGGTTATGGCTACACCTTC. It is translated as CASSQSRTGGDGYGYTF. Supplemented by reference TRBV16 and TRBJ1-2, the full variable domain reads GEEVAQTPKHLVRGEGQKAKLYCAPIKGHSYVFWYQQVLKNEFKFLISFQNENVFDETGMPKERFSAKCLPNSPCSLEIQATKLEDSAVYFCASSQSRTGGDGYGYTFGSGTRLTVV.

By share, this clone counts as hyperexpanded. The rearrangement links TRBV11-3 to TRBJ1-1; the match to TRBD1 covers 10 bases. CDR1 and CDR2 (germline): SGHNT, YENEEA. V shed 5 bases and J 5 bases; nucleotides not matched to a gene: 8. This CDR3 is 15 amino acids long. In DNA, the CDR3 is TGTGCCAGCAGCCTGGGGACAGGGGTCGTTACTGAAGCTTTCTTT. Amino acid sequence: CASSLGTGVVTEAFF.

By its share, this clone is medium-sized. The genes are TRBV11-3 and TRBJ1-1; weak D call: TRBD1 (6 bases). The ends were cut back, 6 bases at V and 0 bases at J, with 11 bases in the middle. Per germline, CDR1 SGHNT and CDR2 YENEEA. The length of the CDR3 is 14 residues. This chain's CDR3 is CASRLDRLNTEAFF. The CDR3 nucleotides read TGTGCCAGCAGACTTGACAGGTTGAACACTGAAGCTTTCTTT.

This clone is labeled medium-sized. The V call is TRBV23-1, the J call TRBJ2-7; 8 bases fit TRBD1. TRBV23-1 is given ORF status, its function remaining uncertain. The V and J ends lost 6 bases and 1 base, in that order; junction bases with no gene match: 5. The CDR3 contains 14 residues. The CDR3 spells CASSPDRGSYEQYF. CDR3 nucleotides: TGCGCCAGCAGCCCTGACAGGGGTTCCTACGAGCAGTACTTC.

This clone was recorded at least ten times. The chain combines TRBV7-1 with TRBJ1-2, with D hard to call. TRBV7-1 is flagged as an ORF with uncertain function. The CDR3 covers 13 residues. V dropped 5 bases and J dropped 1 base, with 8 bases sitting between them. The CDR3 loop is CASSLGNNYGYTF. The CDR3 nucleotides read TGTGCCAGCAGCCTCGGGAATAACTATGGCTACACCTTC.